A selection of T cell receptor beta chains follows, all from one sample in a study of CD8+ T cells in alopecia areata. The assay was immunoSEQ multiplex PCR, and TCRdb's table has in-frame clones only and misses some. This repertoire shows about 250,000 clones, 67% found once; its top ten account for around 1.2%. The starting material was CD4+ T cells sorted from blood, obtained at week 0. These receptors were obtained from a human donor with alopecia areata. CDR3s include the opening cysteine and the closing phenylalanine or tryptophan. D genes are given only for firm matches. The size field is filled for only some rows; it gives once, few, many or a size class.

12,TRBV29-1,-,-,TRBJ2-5,CSVVHREETQYF,TGCAGCGTTGTTCACAGGGAGGAGACCCAGTACTTC
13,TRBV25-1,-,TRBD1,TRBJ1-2,CASNFGTGNGYTF,TGTGCCAGCAACTTCGGGACAGGGAACGGCTACACCTTC
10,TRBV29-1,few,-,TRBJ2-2,CSAYTGELFF,TGCAGCGCTTACACCGGGGAGCTGTTTTTT
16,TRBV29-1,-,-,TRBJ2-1,CSVVPGGRSSYNEQFF,TGCAGCGTTGTCCCTGGGGGACGGTCGTCCTACAATGAGCAGTTCTTC
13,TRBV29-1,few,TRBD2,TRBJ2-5,CSVVIAGKETQYF,TGCAGCGTTGTGATAGCGGGGAAAGAGACCCAGTACTTC
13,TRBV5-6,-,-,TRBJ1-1,CASTLSQNTEAFF,TGTGCCAGCACCCTCTCCCAGAACACTGAAGCTTTCTTT
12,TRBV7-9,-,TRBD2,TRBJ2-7,CASSAGTSEQYF,TGTGCCAGCAGCGCAGGGACTAGCGAGCAGTACTTC
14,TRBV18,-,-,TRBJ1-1,CASSPMLQDTEAFF,TGTGCCAGCTCACCAATGCTGCAGGACACTGAAGCTTTCTTT
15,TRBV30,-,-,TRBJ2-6,CAWSIPNSGANVLTF,TGTGCCTGGAGTATCCCTAACTCTGGGGCCAACGTCCTGACTTTC
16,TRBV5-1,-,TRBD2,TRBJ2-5,CASSVSGGLPQETQYF,TGCGCCAGCAGCGTGAGCGGGGGCCTACCACAAGAGACCCAGTACTTC
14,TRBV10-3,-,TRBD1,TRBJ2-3,CATETGGISDTQYF,TGTGCCACCGAGACAGGGGGTATCTCAGATACGCAGTATTTT
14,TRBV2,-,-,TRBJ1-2,CASTIDRNYDGYTF,TGTGCCAGCACCATCGACAGGAACTACGACGGCTACACCTTC